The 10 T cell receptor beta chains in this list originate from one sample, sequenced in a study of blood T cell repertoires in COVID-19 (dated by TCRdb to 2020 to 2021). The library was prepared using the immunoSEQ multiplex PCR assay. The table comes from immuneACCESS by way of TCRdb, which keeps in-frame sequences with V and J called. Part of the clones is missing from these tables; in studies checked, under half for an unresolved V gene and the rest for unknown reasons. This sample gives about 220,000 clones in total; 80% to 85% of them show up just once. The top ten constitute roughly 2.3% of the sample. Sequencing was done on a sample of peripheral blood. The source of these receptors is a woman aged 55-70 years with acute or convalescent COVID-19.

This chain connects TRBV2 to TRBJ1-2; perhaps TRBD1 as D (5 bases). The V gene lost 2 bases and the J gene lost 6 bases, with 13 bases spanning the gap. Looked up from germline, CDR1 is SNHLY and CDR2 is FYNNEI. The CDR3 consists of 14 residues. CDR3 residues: CASSEIKGRDGYTF. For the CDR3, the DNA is TGTGCCAGCAGTGAAATTAAGGGCAGGGATGGCTACACCTTC.

The CDR3 loop reads CASTSLPQPQHF. The CDR3 DNA follows: TGTGCCAGCACCTCCCTCCCTCAGCCCCAGCATTTT. The chain recombines TRBV12-3 or TRBV12-4 with TRBJ1-5; the D is unclear. The CDR3 runs 12 residues. Between the trimmed V and J ends, which lost 7 bases and 6 bases, there was a span of 10 bases.

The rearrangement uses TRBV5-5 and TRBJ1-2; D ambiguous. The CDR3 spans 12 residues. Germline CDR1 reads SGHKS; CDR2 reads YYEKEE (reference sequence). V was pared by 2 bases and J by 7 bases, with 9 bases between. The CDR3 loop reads CASSFGLSGYTF. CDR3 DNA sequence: TGTGCCAGCAGCTTCGGACTTTCTGGCTACACCTTC.

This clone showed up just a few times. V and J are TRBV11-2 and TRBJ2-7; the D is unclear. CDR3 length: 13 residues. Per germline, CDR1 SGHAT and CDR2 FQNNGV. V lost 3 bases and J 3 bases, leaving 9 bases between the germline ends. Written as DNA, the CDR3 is TGTGCCAGCAGCTTCGGTCCGGTCTACGAGCAGTACTTC. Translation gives CASSFGPVYEQYF.

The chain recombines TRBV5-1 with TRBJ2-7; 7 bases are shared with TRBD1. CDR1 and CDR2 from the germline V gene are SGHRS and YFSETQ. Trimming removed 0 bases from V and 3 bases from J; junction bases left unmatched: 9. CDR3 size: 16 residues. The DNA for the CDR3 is TGCGCCAGCAGCTTGGACCCGAAGACAGGGAACTACGAGCAGTACTTC. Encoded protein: CASSLDPKTGNYEQYF.

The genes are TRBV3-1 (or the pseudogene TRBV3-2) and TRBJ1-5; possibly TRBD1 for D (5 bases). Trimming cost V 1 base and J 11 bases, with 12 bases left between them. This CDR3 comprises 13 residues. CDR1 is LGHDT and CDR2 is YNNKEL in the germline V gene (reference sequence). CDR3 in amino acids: CASSQGRGGTQHF. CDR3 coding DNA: TGTGCCAGCAGCCAAGGTAGGGGTGGTACCCAGCATTTT.

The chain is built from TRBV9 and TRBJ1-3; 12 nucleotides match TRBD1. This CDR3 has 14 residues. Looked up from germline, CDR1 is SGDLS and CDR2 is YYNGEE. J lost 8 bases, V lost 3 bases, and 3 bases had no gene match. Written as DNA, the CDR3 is TGTGCCAGCAGCGGGGGACAGGGGGCTGACACCATATATTTT. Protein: CASSGGQGADTIYF.

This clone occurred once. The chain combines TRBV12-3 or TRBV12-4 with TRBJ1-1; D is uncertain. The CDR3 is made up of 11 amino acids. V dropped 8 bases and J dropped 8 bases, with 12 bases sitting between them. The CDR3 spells CASRKRSEAFF. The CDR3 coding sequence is TGTGCCAGCCGAAAACGGTCAGAAGCTTTCTTT.

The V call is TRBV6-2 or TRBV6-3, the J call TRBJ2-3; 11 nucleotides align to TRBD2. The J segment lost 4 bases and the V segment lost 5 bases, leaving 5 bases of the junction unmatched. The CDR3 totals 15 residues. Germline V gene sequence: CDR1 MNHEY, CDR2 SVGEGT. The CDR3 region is CASSPGGLAADTQYF. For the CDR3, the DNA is TGTGCCAGCAGTCCCGGGGGACTAGCGGCAGATACGCAGTATTTT.

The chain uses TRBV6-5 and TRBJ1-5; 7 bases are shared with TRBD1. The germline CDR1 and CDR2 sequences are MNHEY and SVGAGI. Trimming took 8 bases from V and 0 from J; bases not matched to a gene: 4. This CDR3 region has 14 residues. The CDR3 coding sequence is TGTGCCAGCGCGGAGGGGGCTAGCAATCAGCCCCAGCATTTT. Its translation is CASAEGASNQPQHF.